These 11 T cell receptor beta chains came from one sample sequenced in a study of blood T cell repertoires in COVID-19. Using immunoSEQ multiplex PCR, the repertoire was profiled, and TCRdb retains in-frame clones only, with some absent. In the table there are about 100,000 clones, around 80% of which are singletons. The sequenced sample consisted of peripheral blood. The origin of the receptors is a man over 45 who had recovered from COVID-19.

The rearrangement uses TRBV5-1 and TRBJ2-7, with 11 nucleotides matching TRBD1. Losses at the gene ends were 3 bases for V and 5 bases for J; bases not matched to a gene: 1. CDR3 length: 13 amino acids. Germline assignment: CDR1 SGHRS and CDR2 YFSETQ. CDR3 amino acids: CASSSDRGHEQYF. DNA for the CDR3: TGCGCCAGCAGCTCGGACAGGGGGCACGAGCAGTACTTC.

The chain recombines TRBV4-3 with TRBJ2-6; the D is unclear. The V end was cut by 0 bases, the J end by 1 base, with 10 bases between. Per germline, CDR1 LGHNA and CDR2 YSLEER. The CDR3 sequence is 17 residues long. The CDR3 loop reads CASSQDALQSGANVLTF. The DNA of the CDR3 is TGCGCCAGCAGCCAAGATGCACTGCAATCTGGGGCCAACGTCCTGACTTTC.

The CDR3 spells CAISETGRSYEQYF. In nucleotides, the CDR3 is TGTGCCATATCCGAGACAGGGCGCTCCTACGAGCAGTACTTC. This chain uses TRBV6-1 with TRBJ2-7; 7 bases are a match to TRBD1. Germline CDR1 reads MNHNS; CDR2 reads SASEGT. After removal of 10 bases from V and 0 bases from J, the junction contained 9 bases not matched to a gene. The CDR3 consists of 14 residues.

The chain combines TRBV24-1 with TRBJ2-1; TRBD1 agrees at 9 bases. The CDR3 covers 14 residues. V dropped 2 bases and J dropped 10; count of bases not matched to a gene: 5. Germline V gene sequence: CDR1 KGHDR, CDR2 SFDVKD. DNA for the CDR3: TGTGCCACCAGTGATTCGGACAGGGGCAGCGAGCAGTTCTTC. It yields the protein CATSDSDRGSEQFF.

The chain has TRBV11-2 and TRBJ1-2, with TRBD1 as a possible D gene (5 bases). This CDR3 is built from 12 residues. The germline V gene has CDR1 SGHAT and CDR2 FQNNGV. Trimming pared 5 bases from V and 4 bases from J, leaving 8 bases between. This CDR3 reads CASSTDSYGYTF. CDR3 coding DNA: TGTGCCAGCAGCACAGACAGCTATGGCTACACCTTC.

The chain's CDR3 is CSVAAGIVVGEQFF. CDR3 nucleotides: TGCAGCGTTGCGGCAGGGATCGTCGTCGGGGAGCAGTTCTTC. The rearrangement links TRBV29-1 to TRBJ2-1; TRBD1 is a possible D gene (5 bases). Germline V lookup: CDR1 SQVTM, CDR2 ANQGSEA. CDR3 length equals 14 residues. V lost 4 bases and J lost 10, with 20 bases in between.

The chain couples TRBV29-1 to TRBJ2-2, with TRBD2 as a possible D gene (6 bases). This CDR3 is 15 amino acids long. V lost 5 bases and J 0 bases, leaving 13 bases between the germline ends. The V gene's germline CDR1 is SQVTM and CDR2 ANQGSEA. The CDR3 coding sequence is TGCAGCGTTAGGGAGGAACCCGCGAACACCGGGGAGCTGTTTTTT. Its translation: CSVREEPANTGELFF.

Note on this clone: Other DNA sequences in this specimen translate into the identical CDR3. This CDR3 is CSVEGTSRRTQYF. CDR3 nucleotides: TGCAGCGTTGAAGGGACTAGCCGGCGAACACAGTATTTT. The chain recombines TRBV29-1 with TRBJ2-3; the match to TRBD2 covers 8 bases. The J segment lost 12 bases and the V segment lost 1 base, leaving 9 bases of the junction unmatched. The CDR3 consists of 13 residues. CDR1 and CDR2 (germline): SQVTM, ANQGSEA.

V and J are TRBV15 and TRBJ2-3; a weak D match, TRBD1 (6 bases). This CDR3 is 16 amino acids long. Per germline, CDR1 LNHNV and CDR2 YYDKDF (reference sequence). V lost 1 base to trimming and J lost 0 bases, with 11 bases between them. The CDR3 DNA is TGTGCCACCAGCAGAGTAGGGACAATAAGCACAGATACGCAGTATTTT. It translates to CATSRVGTISTDTQYF. Full variable domain (rest looked up from reference TRBV15 and TRBJ2-3): DAMVIQNPRYQVTQFGKPVTLSCSQTLNHNVMYWYQQKSSQAPKLLFHYYDKDFNNEADTPDNFQSRRPNTSFCFLDIRSPGLGDTAMYLCATSRVGTISTDTQYFGPGTRLTVL.

The chain is built from TRBV20-1 and TRBJ2-7; 8 bases line up with TRBD2. The ends lost 3 bases at V and 4 bases at J; junction bases unmatched: 8. The CDR3 covers 14 residues. The germline V gene has CDR1 DFQATT and CDR2 SNEGSKA (reference sequence). The CDR3 nucleotides read TGCAGTGCTAGTGACGGGACTAGTGTTTACGAGCAGTACTTC. Amino acid sequence: CSASDGTSVYEQYF.

The chain carries TRBV5-1 and TRBJ2-5; 8 bases map to TRBD2. The V gene end was trimmed by 0 bases and the J gene end by 5 bases; junction bases not matched to a gene: 6. CDR3 length equals 15 residues. Germline CDR1 SGHRS, CDR2 YFSETQ. The CDR3 region has the DNA TGCGCCAGCAGCTTGGACGGGGGGGCCCGTGAGACCCAGTACTTC. It encodes CASSLDGGARETQYF.